Presented here are 16 T cell receptor beta chains from one specimen sequenced in a study of immunodeficiency. The protocol was immunoSEQ multiplex PCR, while the TCRdb copy is restricted to in-frame clones and leaves out a portion. The sample contains roughly 1,400 clones, 95% to 96% of which appear only once. The sequencing sample was made of CD4+ T cells from blood. The receptors shown here come from a girl under 10 years old.

The V call is TRBV19, the J call TRBJ1-2; 11 bases align to TRBD1. Trimming removed 3 bases from V and 2 bases from J; junction bases left unmatched: 2. The CDR3 consists of 15 residues. Germline V gene data show CDR1 as LNHDA and CDR2 as SQIVND (reference sequence). The CDR3 loop is CASSIRTGGNYGYTF. The CDR3 DNA reads as TGTGCCAGTAGTATTCGGACAGGGGGCAACTATGGCTACACCTTC.

The rearrangement uses TRBV6-5 and TRBJ1-1, with TRBD1 as a possible D gene (6 bases). Trimming pared 7 bases from V and 3 bases from J, leaving 15 bases between. The CDR3 has 14 amino acids. Germline V gives CDR1 MNHEY, CDR2 SVGAGI. CDR3 nucleotide sequence: TGTGCCAGCAAATGGGGGGCCAGGGACACTGAAGCTTTCTTT. Protein: CASKWGARDTEAFF.

This chain uses TRBV5-1 with TRBJ2-1; 14 positions agree with TRBD2. V lost 4 bases and J lost 12; bases outside the gene matches: 9. This CDR3 spans 15 amino acids. Germline CDR1 SGHRS, CDR2 YFSETQ. The CDR3 sequence: CASSGTGTSGSLQFF. CDR3 bases: TGCGCCAGCAGCGGAACCGGGACTAGCGGGAGCCTGCAGTTCTTC.

The J gene is TRBJ1-2, the V gene TRBV7-2; D is perhaps TRBD1 (6 bases). V was trimmed by 2 bases and J by 6 bases, leaving 10 bases between them. The CDR3 is 13 residues long. Germline V CDR1 and CDR2: SGHTA, FQGNSA. The CDR3 spells CASSLSRGNGYTF. The CDR3, as DNA: TGTGCCAGCAGCTTATCCAGGGGTAATGGCTACACCTTC.

This rearrangement joins TRBV11-3 to TRBJ2-7; 10 bases match TRBD2. Trimming removed 5 bases from V and 7 bases from J; junction bases left unmatched: 11. The length of the CDR3 is 15 residues. Germline assignment: CDR1 SGHNT and CDR2 YENEEA. CDR3 coding DNA: TGTGCCAGCAGCCAACGCAGCGGGAGGGCCAGAGAGCAGTACTTC. Translated: CASSQRSGRAREQYF.

This chain links TRBV25-1 with TRBJ2-3; 9 bases are shared with TRBD2. V was pared by 1 base and J by 4 bases, with 9 bases of the junction left unmatched. The length of the CDR3 is 17 residues. Germline V gene data show CDR1 as MGHDK and CDR2 as SYGVNS. The CDR3 DNA reads TGTGCCAGCAGTGAATGGACTGGCGGGAGGGCCCCAGATACGCAGTATTTT. The encoded protein is CASSEWTGGRAPDTQYF.

In the case of this clone: The junction departs from the called germline gene at one end, perhaps through a read error. CDR3 bases: TGTGCCAGCAGTTCCTTTGGCCGGACAGGCGATAACAGCGGGGAGCTGTTTTTT. Translating it yields CASSSFGRTGDNSGELFF. This chain uses TRBV7-9 with TRBJ2-2; 7 bases are a match to TRBD1. Germline CDR1 reads SEHNR; CDR2 reads FQNEAQ (reference sequence). This CDR3 region has 18 residues.

The chain recombines TRBV21-1 with TRBJ1-1; the table's TRBD1 call for D was not verified on the DNA. TRBV21-1 is reported as a pseudogene. This CDR3 has 10 residues. In nucleotides, the CDR3 is TGTGCCAGCAGCAAAGTCACAGGGCCCTTT. This codes for CASSKVTGPF.

This chain connects TRBV5-6 to TRBJ2-3; 9 nucleotides match TRBD1. The germline V gene has CDR1 SGHDT and CDR2 YYEEEE. The CDR3 runs to 18 residues. Germline trimming cut 3 bases from V and 0 bases from J; bases unmatched to any gene: 11. The CDR3 DNA sequence: TGTGCCAGCAGCTGGGGACAGGGCTCTGTCTTTAGCACAGATACGCAGTATTTT. It is translated as CASSWGQGSVFSTDTQYF.

The chain couples TRBV10-1 to TRBJ2-7; 7 bases align to TRBD1. After removal of 1 base from V and 3 bases from J, the junction contained 9 bases not matched to a gene. The CDR3 has 16 residues. Germline loops: CDR1 WNHNN, CDR2 SYGVQD (reference sequence). For the CDR3, the DNA is TGCGCCAGCAGTGAGTGGACACAGGGGAGCGACTACGAGCAGTACTTC. It yields the protein CASSEWTQGSDYEQYF.

This chain joins TRBV4-1 and TRBJ2-1, with TRBD2 matching over 9 bases. Germline CDR1 and CDR2: MGHRA and YSYEKL. With V trimmed by 4 bases and J by 4 bases, 11 bases remained unmatched. The CDR3 spans 17 residues. DNA for the CDR3: TGCGCCAGCAGCCTCCAAATTACTAGCGGGCCGTACAATGAGCAGTTCTTC. It specifies CASSLQITSGPYNEQFF.

V gene TRBV7-9 combines with J gene TRBJ1-2; D gene uncertain. CDR3 length: 15 residues. The V end lost 5 bases, the J end lost 9 bases, and 22 bases lay between the germline ends. Germline CDR1 and CDR2: SEHNR and FQNEAQ (reference sequence). DNA for the CDR3: TGTGCCAGCAGCCCCGACATAATTGTAGGAGGGCGCTACACCTTC. It is translated as CASSPDIIVGGRYTF. The whole variable domain, remainder taken from reference TRBV7-9 and TRBJ1-2, is DTGVSQNPRHKITKRGQNVTFRCDPISEHNRLYWYRQTLGQGPEFLTYFQNEAQLEKSRLLSDRFSAERPKGSFSTLEIQRTEQGDSAMYLCASSPDIIVGGRYTFGSGTRLTVV.

The chain is built from TRBV5-4 and TRBJ2-3; D is perhaps TRBD2 (6 bases). The CDR3 length is 17 residues. Trimming shortened V by 5 bases and J by 5 bases, and 24 bases separated the two germline ends. Looked up from germline, CDR1 is SGHNT and CDR2 is YYREEE (reference sequence). The CDR3 protein is CASRLLGGGEGGDTQYF. DNA of the CDR3: TGTGCCAGCAGGCTGTTGGGAGGCGGCGAAGGAGGAGATACGCAGTATTTT. Complete variable domain (other parts from reference TRBV5-4 and TRBJ2-3): ETGVTQSPTHLIKTRGQQVTLRCSSQSGHNTVSWYQQALGQGPQFIFQYYREEENGRGNFPPRFSGLQFPNYSSELNVNALELDDSALYLCASRLLGGGEGGDTQYFGPGTRLTVL.

Here the CDR3 reads CASSLRKEEKLFF. The DNA of the CDR3 is TGCGCCAGCAGCTTAAGGAAGGAGGAAAAACTGTTTTTT. This rearrangement joins TRBV5-1 to TRBJ1-4; D gene ambiguous. The V gene's germline CDR1 is SGHRS and CDR2 YFSETQ. V was cut by 2 bases and J by 8 bases, with 10 bases left in between. The CDR3 spans 13 residues.

The chain recombines TRBV10-3 with TRBJ2-2; TRBD2 might be the D (5 bases). The germline V gene encodes CDR1 ENHRY and CDR2 SYGVKD. The CDR3 is made up of 14 amino acids. V lost 3 bases and J 3 bases, leaving 8 bases between the germline ends. CDR3 in DNA: TGTGCCATCAGTGACCCCGGGGACACCGGGGAGCTGTTTTTT. This gives the protein CAISDPGDTGELFF.

Here the CDR3 DNA reads TGTGCCAGCAGCAGGGGGGGATACGAGCAGTACTTC. This gives the protein CASSRGGYEQYF. This chain uses TRBV6-2 or TRBV6-3 with TRBJ2-7; either TRBD1 or TRBD2 may fit D (7 bases each). V gave up 6 bases and J gave up 4 bases, with 10 bases separating them. The length of the CDR3 is 12 residues. Per germline, CDR1 MNHEY and CDR2 SVGEGT.